The 18 T cell receptor beta chains below all came from one sample that was sequenced in a study of cytomegalovirus exposure and HLA in healthy donors. 60 Vbeta and 13 Jbeta primers were used in PCR. Sequenced by immunoSEQ multiplex PCR; TCRdb stores in-frame clones only, minus some. The sample gives about 120,000 clones, more than 60% of which show up once; around 4.1% is in the top ten. Sequenced material: PBMCs. These receptors originate from a woman between 40 and 50 years old in good health and CMV-seronegative.

The chain joins TRBV10-3 to TRBJ2-1, with 11 bases lining up with TRBD2. CDR1 and CDR2 (germline): ENHRY, SYGVKD. Trimming at V came to 0 bases and at J to 5 bases, leaving 0 bases not matched to a gene. The CDR3 contains 15 residues. The CDR3 is CAISESSGGDNEQFF. The CDR3 DNA sequence: TGTGCCATCAGTGAGTCTAGCGGGGGGGACAATGAGCAGTTCTTC.

This clone was recorded a few times. The chain combines TRBV4-2 with TRBJ2-7; TRBD2 agrees at 7 bases. CDR1 LGHNA and CDR2 YNFKEQ come from the germline V gene. This CDR3 has 17 amino acids. V gave up 0 bases and J gave up 1 base; unmatched junction bases: 9. The CDR3 region has the DNA TGTGCCAGCAGCCAAGACTGGGGATCTAGCGGATCCTACGAGCAGTACTTC. Translation gives CASSQDWGSSGSYEQYF.

The chain couples TRBV27 to TRBJ1-4; the D is unclear. Germline assignment: CDR1 MNHEY and CDR2 SMNVEV (reference sequence). This CDR3 spans 14 amino acids. Trimming took 6 bases from V and 8 from J, leaving 16 bases between them. This CDR3 reads CASSSSWPIEKLFF. The CDR3 DNA reads TGTGCCAGCAGCTCCAGTTGGCCGATCGAAAAACTGTTTTTT.

As to this clone: One junction end disagrees with the germline gene, perhaps due to a read error. The chain carries TRBV7-9 and TRBJ2-7; no clear D gene. This CDR3 contains 9 residues. CDR1 and CDR2 (germline): SEHNR, FQNEAQ (reference sequence). The CDR3 nucleotides read TGTTCCAGCCCGAGCGAGCAGTACTTC. This sequence encodes CSSPSEQYF.

In the case of this clone: A read error may account for a junction end that differs from germline. CDR3 protein: CASRLDRGRVNTEAFF. CDR3 nucleotide sequence: TGTGCCAGCAGGTTAGACAGGGGGCGAGTGAACACTGAAGCTTTCTTT. This rearrangement joins TRBV7-2 to TRBJ1-1; 10 bases align to TRBD1. There are 16 residues in the CDR3. CDR1 is SGHTA and CDR2 is FQGNSA in the germline V gene.

The chain uses TRBV6-5 and TRBJ2-7; 7 bases are a match to TRBD2. Per the germline V gene, CDR1 is MNHEY and CDR2 is SVGAGI. This CDR3 has 15 amino acids. Trimming cost V 2 bases and J 4 bases; bases outside gene matches: 8. CDR3 nucleotide sequence: TGTGCCAGCAGTTACCTTACTAGCGCCTCTTACGAGCAGTACTTC. This sequence encodes CASSYLTSASYEQYF.

J is TRBJ2-7 and V is TRBV4-3; a weak D match, TRBD1 (6 bases). Germline assignment: CDR1 LGHNA and CDR2 YSLEER. The germline V and J ends were trimmed by 0 bases and 7 bases, with 22 bases remaining between them. The CDR3 runs to 17 residues. This CDR3 reads CASSQEYSWQGRREQYF. CDR3 nucleotides: TGCGCCAGCAGCCAAGAATATTCGTGGCAGGGGAGAAGGGAGCAGTACTTC.

The V and J genes are TRBV21-1 and TRBJ2-7; the DNA was not compared with TRBD1, the D call given in the table. TRBV21-1 is a pseudogene segment. This CDR3 spans 16 amino acids. The CDR3 loop is CASSRQGRRVEHEQYF. The CDR3, as DNA: TGTGCCAGCAGCAGACAGGGGCGAAGAGTAGAACACGAGCAGTACTTC.

The chain is built from TRBV4-1 and TRBJ1-5, with 8 bases identical to TRBD1. The CDR3 totals 15 residues. The J segment lost 11 bases and the V segment lost 0 bases, leaving 9 bases of the junction unmatched. The germline V gene encodes CDR1 MGHRA and CDR2 YSYEKL. DNA of the CDR3: TGCGCCAGCAGCCAAGACCAGGACAGGGCCGAGGCCCAGCATTTT. Translating it yields CASSQDQDRAEAQHF.

The chain uses TRBV6-5 and TRBJ2-1; possibly TRBD2 for D (6 bases). This CDR3 has 15 residues. Germline lookup yields CDR1 MNHEY and CDR2 SVGAGI. V lost 3 bases and J lost 3, with 12 bases in between. CDR3 coding DNA: TGTGCCAGCAGTTATTGGGGGGAGGACTACAATGAGCAGTTCTTC. As protein: CASSYWGEDYNEQFF.

This chain uses TRBV4-2 with TRBJ2-7; 10 bases line up with TRBD1. V shed 0 bases, J shed 3 bases, and the junction held 5 bases outside the gene matches. This CDR3 is 16 amino acids long. Germline V gives CDR1 LGHNA, CDR2 YNFKEQ. Here the CDR3 DNA reads TGTGCCAGCAGCCAAGAGAGCGGACAGGGGGGCTACGAGCAGTACTTC. Residues: CASSQESGQGGYEQYF.

The gene calls are TRBV9 and TRBJ2-5; TRBD2 agrees at 10 bases. V trimming: 0 bases; J trimming: 4 bases; junction bases outside the gene matches: 6. The CDR3 covers 16 residues. Looked up from germline, CDR1 is SGDLS and CDR2 is YYNGEE. CDR3 amino acids: CASSVVTSGASETQYF. The DNA of the CDR3 is TGTGCCAGCAGCGTAGTAACTAGCGGGGCTTCAGAGACCCAGTACTTC.

The J gene is TRBJ2-5, the V gene TRBV7-2; 8 bases align to TRBD1. The CDR3 runs to 13 residues. J lost 5 bases, V lost 5 bases, and 4 bases had no gene match. The germline V gene encodes CDR1 SGHTA and CDR2 FQGNSA. In DNA form, the CDR3 reads TGTGCCAGCAGCAGCCGGGACAGGGAGACCCAGTACTTC. It translates to CASSSRDRETQYF. Looking up the rest from reference TRBV7-2 and TRBJ2-5 gives the full variable domain: GAGVSQSPSNKVTEKGKDVELRCDPISGHTALYWYRQSLGQGLEFLIYFQGNSAPDKSGLPSDRFSAERTGGSVSTLTIQRTQQEDSAVYLCASSSRDRETQYFGPGTRLLVL.

The J gene is TRBJ2-3, the V gene TRBV9, with D perhaps TRBD2 (6 bases). There are 15 residues in the CDR3. Germline values: CDR1 SGDLS, CDR2 YYNGEE. V dropped 3 bases and J dropped 2 bases, with 13 bases sitting between them. DNA of the CDR3: TGTGCCAGCAGCGCCGAGGACTATCCCACAGATACGCAGTATTTT. Translating gives CASSAEDYPTDTQYF.

V is TRBV7-9 and J is TRBJ1-2, with unresolved D. V lost 2 bases and J lost 7, with 14 bases in between. The CDR3 is 14 amino acids. CDR1 and CDR2 from the germline V gene are SEHNR and FQNEAQ (reference sequence). CDR3 in DNA: TGTGCCAGCAGCTTACCTACGGAGGGCTCTGGCTACACCTTC. Translated, it gives CASSLPTEGSGYTF. The full variable domain, rest sourced from reference TRBV7-9 and TRBJ1-2, is DTGVSQNPRHKITKRGQNVTFRCDPISEHNRLYWYRQTLGQGPEFLTYFQNEAQLEKSRLLSDRFSAERPKGSFSTLEIQRTEQGDSAMYLCASSLPTEGSGYTFGSGTRLTVV.

In this sample, this clone turned up a few times. This chain links TRBV4-3 with TRBJ2-7; 11 nucleotides match TRBD1. V was clipped by 0 bases and J by 1 base; unmatched bases: 11. Germline V CDR1 and CDR2: LGHNA, YSLEER. This CDR3 is built from 19 residues. CDR3 coding DNA: TGCGCCAGCAGCCAAGAATGGGACAGGGGGAATATTAGGTCCTACGAGCAGTACTTC. Translation gives CASSQEWDRGNIRSYEQYF.

The chain couples TRBV7-2 to TRBJ1-2, with TRBD1 identical over 12 bases. Germline-derived CDR1 and CDR2 are SGHTA and FQGNSA. The CDR3 extends over 13 amino acids. The J segment lost 8 bases and the V segment lost 5 bases, leaving 3 bases of the junction unmatched. The CDR3 nucleotides are TGTGCCAGCAGCCCGGGACAGGGGGCGGGCTACACCTTC. It translates to CASSPGQGAGYTF.

The CDR3 region has the DNA TGTGCCAGTAGTATGGAGGGGGCCTTCGGTCAGCCCCAGCATTTT. It specifies CASSMEGAFGQPQHF. The gene calls are TRBV19 and TRBJ1-5, with TRBD1 identical over 7 bases. Trimming at V came to 3 bases and at J to 6 bases, leaving 8 bases not matched to a gene. CDR3 length: 15 residues. From germline, CDR1 is LNHDA and CDR2 SQIVND (reference sequence).